This is a list of T cell receptor beta chains from one sample in a study of shared clonotypes between healthy human individuals. Profiled with immunoSEQ multiplex PCR; TCRdb holds only in-frame clones, not every one. The sample has millions of clones; 85% to 95% are singletons. The sample consisted of naive CD4+ T cells sorted from blood. The receptors shown here come from a man aged 18 to 29 in good health. The conserved cysteine and the conserved F or W are not part of the CDR3 here.

>TRBJ2-2|TRBV5-1|12
ASSLAFSTGELF
>TRBJ2-2|TRBV10-3|11
ASGTGGTGELF
>TRBJ2-3|TRBV18|19
ASSPPKTSGSTPSGTDTQY
>TRBJ1-4|TRBV9|14
ASSRTLDRTDEKLF
>TRBJ2-1|TRBV6-1|15
ASSEALLAGGGNEQF
>TRBJ2-3|TRBV19|10
ASSTAADTQY
>TRBJ1-6|TRBV2|13
ASTSRIQGNSPLH
>TRBJ2-7|TRBV28|10
VSRGGSYEQY
>TRBJ2-5|TRBV10-2|10
ASSVTGETQY
>TRBJ2-2|TRBV11-3|13
ASSTGLRNTGELF
>TRBJ2-7|TRBV4-1|15
ASSQILSRGPTYEQY
>TRBJ2-5|TRBV5-4|13
ASSSLQGGAETQY
>TRBJ1-6|TRBV10-3|14
AISLRDRLGNSPLH
>TRBJ2-2|TRBV11-2|13
ASSPNRGLAGELF
>TRBJ1-2|TRBV20-1|7
SASQGYT
>TRBJ2-2|TRBV2|13
ASSVDRPNTGELF
>TRBJ1-1|TRBV5-1|13
ASSLTGTGYTEAF
>TRBJ2-7|TRBV30|12
AWSGGGTSYEQY
>TRBJ2-7|TRBV7-9|11
ASSLDLASEQY